The rows below give T cell receptor beta chains drawn from one sample of a study of memory CD4+ T cells and cytomegalovirus serostatus. TCRdb keeps only in-frame clones here, not all; method: immunoSEQ multiplex PCR. Of some 30,000 clones in the sample, around 74% are singletons; the top ten hold 0.5% to 0.8%. Material: memory CD4+ T cells from blood. Receptor source: an adult in good health and CMV-seronegative. Some clones in this sample may be carry-over from other donors' samples. Both conserved end residues are part of each CDR3. D genes are given only for firm matches. Size tells how often a clone was seen (once, few, many) or the class of an expanded clone, and some rows leave it out.

D gene	clone size	V gene	J gene	CDR3 DNA	CDR3 protein
TRBD2	NA	TRBV5-8	TRBJ2-7	TGTGCCAGCAGCTTGGCGGCGGGAGGCACCTACGAGCAGTACTTC	CASSLAAGGTYEQYF
NA	NA	TRBV12-5	TRBJ2-3	TGTGCTAGTGGTTTCCCAGGGGCTAGCACAGATACGCAGTATTTT	CASGFPGASTDTQYF
NA	NA	TRBV5-4	TRBJ2-2	TGTGCCAGCAGCCCCTTAGGCGGGGAGCTGTTTTTT	CASSPLGGELFF
TRBD1	NA	TRBV4-3	TRBJ1-4	TGCGCCAGCAGCCGCCGGACAGGAGAAGATGAAAAACTGTTTTTT	CASSRRTGEDEKLFF
NA	NA	TRBV5-8	TRBJ1-6	TGTGCCAGCAGCTTGGAGGCAGGGTTTCCAAATTCACCCCTCCACTTT	CASSLEAGFPNSPLHF
TRBD2	NA	TRBV6-4	TRBJ2-5	TGTGCCAGCAGTGACTCGGGGCTAGCGGGGGAAGGGGAGACCCAGTACTTC	CASSDSGLAGEGETQYF
NA	NA	TRBV20-1	TRBJ2-5	TGCAGTGCCGTCGGTGGGGAGACCCAGTACTTC	CSAVGGETQYF
NA	NA	TRBV28	TRBJ1-2	TGTGCCAGCGGGAGCACCCTAGTGGGGCATGGCTACACCTTC	CASGSTLVGHGYTF
NA	NA	TRBV5-1	TRBJ1-1	TGCGCCAGCAGCTTGAGGGCCGGGACGGCCATGAAGAACACTGAAGCTTTCTTT	CASSLRAGTAMKNTEAFF
NA	NA	TRBV30	TRBJ1-3	TGTGCCTGGAGTGCAAGGTCCCGGGAACGCGGAAACACCATATATTTT	CAWSARSRERGNTIYF
NA	NA	TRBV10-1	TRBJ2-7	TGCGCCAGCAGTGAGTCGCTTGATCCGACAGATCTGTCCTACGAGCAGTACTTC	CASSESLDPTDLSYEQYF
TRBD1	NA	TRBV5-6	TRBJ1-2	TGTGCCAGCAACCCGGGACAGAAGAACTATGGCTACACCTTC	CASNPGQKNYGYTF
NA	NA	TRBV20-1	TRBJ1-2	TGCAGTGCTACAGACGGCTATGGCTACACCTTC	CSATDGYGYTF
NA	NA	TRBV18	TRBJ2-1	TGTGCCAGCTCACCTGGGGTCAACGTTGATGAGCAGTTCTTC	CASSPGVNVDEQFF
NA	NA	TRBV5-1	TRBJ2-5	TGCGCCAGCAGCTGGACGGGTGAAGATACCCAGTACTTC	CASSWTGEDTQYF
NA	NA	TRBV18	TRBJ2-5	TGTGCCAGCTCAAAAGGACTTATACCCCCACAAGAGACCCAGTACTTC	CASSKGLIPPQETQYF
TRBD2	once	TRBV7-2	TRBJ2-3	TGTGCCAGCAGCACCCGACTAGCGGGGGATATAGATACGCAGTATTTT	CASSTRLAGDIDTQYF
NA	once	TRBV19	TRBJ1-6	TGTGCCAGTAGGCCGGGACTAGGCTCCTATAATTCACCCCTCCACTTT	CASRPGLGSYNSPLHF
NA	NA	TRBV9	TRBJ2-3	TGTGCCAGCAGCGTAGTCGAAGTACTGGATACGCAGTATTTT	CASSVVEVLDTQYF
NA	few	TRBV6-1	TRBJ1-3	TGTGCCAGCAGTGGTAGAGGGTCTGGAAACACCATATATTTT	CASSGRGSGNTIYF
NA	once	TRBV4-2	TRBJ2-7	TGTGCCAGCAGCCAAGACAGGTACTCCTACGAGCAGTACTTC	CASSQDRYSYEQYF
TRBD1	NA	TRBV28	TRBJ1-2	TGTGCCAGCCTATCGGGACAGGGGCACCCCACCTATGGCTACACCTTC	CASLSGQGHPTYGYTF
NA	NA	TRBV25-1	TRBJ1-2	TGTGCCAGCAGTGAAGTAAGGGAAAGAAGAAGCGGCTACACCTTC	CASSEVRERRSGYTF
TRBD1	NA	TRBV5-1	TRBJ2-7	TGCGCCAGCCGACAGGGGTCTTACGAGCAGTACTTC	CASRQGSYEQYF
NA	once	TRBV19	TRBJ1-6	TGTGCCAGTAGTCCCCCCCAGGCCCAACGGTCACCCCTCCACTTT	CASSPPQAQRSPLHF
NA	NA	TRBV9	TRBJ1-1	TGTGCCAGCAGCGTAACGGTGTCCACTGAAGCTTTCTTT	CASSVTVSTEAFF
NA	NA	TRBV5-6	TRBJ1-2	TGTGCCAGCAGCTTGGGCACAGGATTGGCCTATGGCTACACCTTC	CASSLGTGLAYGYTF
NA	NA	TRBV19	TRBJ2-5	TGTGCCAGTAGTATGTCCCGGGAGACCCAGTACTTC	CASSMSRETQYF
TRBD1	NA	TRBV7-7	TRBJ1-1	TGTGCTAGCAGCCGCGGGACAGAGAACATGAACACTGAAGCTTTCTTT	CASSRGTENMNTEAFF
NA	NA	TRBV9	TRBJ2-7	TGTGCCAGCAGCCCGTCGACGGGGACCTACGAGCAGTACTTC	CASSPSTGTYEQYF
TRBD1	NA	TRBV19	TRBJ1-1	TGTGCCAGTAGTCCCCGACAGGGGGGAACTGAAGCTTTCTTT	CASSPRQGGTEAFF
NA	NA	TRBV5-1	TRBJ2-7	TGCGCCAGCAGCTTCGAGGGCTACGAGCAGTACTTC	CASSFEGYEQYF
TRBD2	few	TRBV28	TRBJ2-7	TGTGCCAGCAGCCCGATGGGGGGAGGGTACGAGCAGTACTTC	CASSPMGGGYEQYF
NA	NA	TRBV27	TRBJ1-4	TGTGCCAGCAGTGGGCTAAGGGCCGGTAATGAAAAACTGTTTTTT	CASSGLRAGNEKLFF
NA	NA	TRBV6-5	TRBJ1-3	TGTGCCAGCAGTTATAAGTTTACCTCTGGAAACACCATATATTTT	CASSYKFTSGNTIYF
TRBD1	NA	TRBV11-2	TRBJ1-2	TGTGCCAGCAGCTTGGGTCAGGGGGACGGCTACACCTTC	CASSLGQGDGYTF